These T cell receptor beta chains were read from a single sample in a study of T-cell reconstitution after alpha-beta-depleted transplantation in children. Each CDR3 protein gets one entry after TCRdb re-called the PCR reads with MiXCR. The sample lists 200,000 to 250,000 distinct CDR3 sequences, around 7.8% occurring once. This specimen was PBMCs, mostly from graft donor cells, taken 180 days after TCRalphabeta/CD19-depleted stem cell transplant. The receptor source for this set is a male patient aged 10 to 17 who had a stem cell transplant for acute lymphoblastic leukemia, so the T cells may come from the graft donor. The CDR3 runs from the conserved cysteine through the conserved F or W. Each record gives: D gene, J gene, clone size, V gene, CDR3 DNA, CDR3 protein. The D gene is left open where the match is weak. For some rows the clone size is stated as once, few or many, or as a class when expanded; others skip it.

d_gene: -
j_gene: TRBJ1-5
abundance: many
v_gene: TRBV12-3/TRBV12-4
CDR3nt: TGTGCCAGCAGTTTCGGGACTCAGCCCCAGCATTTT
CDR3aa: CASSFGTQPQHF

d_gene: TRBD1
j_gene: TRBJ2-5
abundance: few
v_gene: TRBV28
CDR3nt: TGTGCCAGCAGTTTTGGACAGGGGTTGGGAGAGACCCAGTACTTC
CDR3aa: CASSFGQGLGETQYF

d_gene: -
j_gene: TRBJ1-6
abundance: -
v_gene: TRBV5-4
CDR3nt: TGTGCCAGCAGCCGCGGGGGGGACTCCTATAATTCACCCCTCCACTTT
CDR3aa: CASSRGGDSYNSPLHF

d_gene: -
j_gene: TRBJ1-1
abundance: many
v_gene: TRBV3-1
CDR3nt: TGTGCCAGCAGCCCGCACCGAAGGACTGAAGCTTTCTTT
CDR3aa: CASSPHRRTEAFF

d_gene: -
j_gene: TRBJ1-1
abundance: many
v_gene: TRBV4-1
CDR3nt: TGCGCCAGCAGCCAAGTAGGGGTGCCTCCCTATGGCACTGAAGCTTTCTTT
CDR3aa: CASSQVGVPPYGTEAFF

d_gene: -
j_gene: TRBJ2-7
abundance: few
v_gene: TRBV18
CDR3nt: TGTGCCAGCTCACCATCAGGTACCTACGAGCAGTACTTC
CDR3aa: CASSPSGTYEQYF

d_gene: -
j_gene: TRBJ2-4
abundance: many
v_gene: TRBV18
CDR3nt: TGTGCCAGCTCACCACCGAACACACCAGAAAGTTATCAGTACTTC
CDR3aa: CASSPPNTPESYQYF

d_gene: -
j_gene: TRBJ1-4
abundance: many
v_gene: TRBV5-1
CDR3nt: TGCGCCAGCAGCTTACGGGGTACAACTAATGAAAAACTGTTTTTT
CDR3aa: CASSLRGTTNEKLFF

d_gene: -
j_gene: TRBJ2-6
abundance: many
v_gene: TRBV5-1
CDR3nt: TGCGCCAGCAGCTTGCTTAGCTCTGGGGCCAACGTCCTGACTTTC
CDR3aa: CASSLLSSGANVLTF

d_gene: TRBD2
j_gene: TRBJ2-5
abundance: many
v_gene: TRBV12-3/TRBV12-4
CDR3nt: TGTGCCAGCAGTTTCGGACTAGCGGAGAAAGAGACCCAGTACTTC
CDR3aa: CASSFGLAEKETQYF

d_gene: -
j_gene: TRBJ2-7
abundance: few
v_gene: TRBV20-1
CDR3nt: TGCAGTGCCCCTCAGCCAGGGTCCTACGAGCAGTACTTC
CDR3aa: CSAPQPGSYEQYF

d_gene: TRBD1
j_gene: TRBJ2-7
abundance: many
v_gene: TRBV7-6
CDR3nt: TGTGCCAGCAGCTTTGGACAGGGACTTCCCTACGAGCAGTACTTC
CDR3aa: CASSFGQGLPYEQYF

d_gene: -
j_gene: TRBJ2-7
abundance: many
v_gene: TRBV5-1
CDR3nt: TGCGCCAGCAGCCCGGGCCTCCTCTCCTACGAGCAGTACTTC
CDR3aa: CASSPGLLSYEQYF

d_gene: TRBD2
j_gene: TRBJ2-7
abundance: many
v_gene: TRBV10-3
CDR3nt: TGTGCCATCAGTGAGGGACTAGCGGGAGGGTACGAGCAGTACTTC
CDR3aa: CAISEGLAGGYEQYF

d_gene: -
j_gene: TRBJ1-3
abundance: -
v_gene: TRBV6-4
CDR3nt: TGTGCCAGCAGTGACGTTGTACATCTTTTCGGGACTGAGCCCTTCTCTGGAAACACCATATATTTT
CDR3aa: CASSDVVHLFGTEPFSGNTIYF

d_gene: TRBD1
j_gene: TRBJ2-7
abundance: many
v_gene: TRBV2
CDR3nt: TGTGCCACCTCGGGGACAGCCTCCTACGAGCAGTACTTC
CDR3aa: CATSGTASYEQYF

d_gene: TRBD2
j_gene: TRBJ2-5
abundance: many
v_gene: TRBV29-1
CDR3nt: TGCAGCGTCAGCGGGAGGACGCAAGAGACCCAGTACTTC
CDR3aa: CSVSGRTQETQYF

d_gene: -
j_gene: TRBJ2-4
abundance: few
v_gene: TRBV19
CDR3nt: TGTGCCAGTAGTATGACGTTCAACCCACTAGCCAAAAACATTCAGTACTTC
CDR3aa: CASSMTFNPLAKNIQYF

d_gene: -
j_gene: TRBJ1-5
abundance: many
v_gene: TRBV2
CDR3nt: TGTGCCAGCACCGCCCGGGCGGTCGGACAGCCCCAGCATTTT
CDR3aa: CASTARAVGQPQHF

d_gene: -
j_gene: TRBJ1-1
abundance: many
v_gene: TRBV7-9
CDR3nt: TGTGCCAGCAGCTTAGGTCTGGGGGCGAACACTGAAGCTTTCTTT
CDR3aa: CASSLGLGANTEAFF

d_gene: TRBD2
j_gene: TRBJ2-2
abundance: many
v_gene: TRBV5-1
CDR3nt: TGCGCCAGCAGCTACGGGCGGGGGTCCAACACCGGGGAGCTGTTTTTT
CDR3aa: CASSYGRGSNTGELFF

d_gene: -
j_gene: TRBJ1-5
abundance: many
v_gene: TRBV6-5
CDR3nt: TGTGCCAGCAGTCCCGAGAGGGGGATCAATCAGCCCCAGCATTTT
CDR3aa: CASSPERGINQPQHF

d_gene: -
j_gene: TRBJ2-1
abundance: many
v_gene: TRBV2
CDR3nt: TGTGCCAGCAAAGATGACGATTGGGTGGGGTTTTGGCCCTCCTACAATGAGCAGTTCTTC
CDR3aa: CASKDDDWVGFWPSYNEQFF

d_gene: TRBD1
j_gene: TRBJ2-7
abundance: many
v_gene: TRBV27
CDR3nt: TGTGCCAGCAGTTCCGACAGGGGGCGAGACTCCTACGAGCAGTACTTC
CDR3aa: CASSSDRGRDSYEQYF

d_gene: -
j_gene: TRBJ2-4
abundance: few
v_gene: TRBV18
CDR3nt: TGTGCCAGCTCACCAGGTTTAGGAAAAAACATTCAGTACTTC
CDR3aa: CASSPGLGKNIQYF

d_gene: -
j_gene: TRBJ1-2
abundance: many
v_gene: TRBV27
CDR3nt: TGTGCCAGCAGTTTTTTCAGGAACCATGGCTACACCTTC
CDR3aa: CASSFFRNHGYTF

d_gene: -
j_gene: TRBJ1-1
abundance: many
v_gene: TRBV7-9
CDR3nt: TGTGCCAGCAGCTTCCAGGGAGCGGCTTTCTTT
CDR3aa: CASSFQGAAFF

d_gene: -
j_gene: TRBJ2-3
abundance: many
v_gene: TRBV29-1
CDR3nt: TGCAGCGTTGAAATCTCAGATACGCAGTATTTT
CDR3aa: CSVEISDTQYF

d_gene: -
j_gene: TRBJ1-4
abundance: many
v_gene: TRBV4-3
CDR3nt: TGCGCCAGCAGCCAGGCACGCAGGGCAACTAATGAAAAACTGTTTTTT
CDR3aa: CASSQARRATNEKLFF